These 9 T cell receptor beta chains were all obtained from the same sample, sequenced in a study of T-cell reconstitution after alpha-beta-depleted transplantation in children. Preparing the TCRbeta library involved the use of unique molecular identifiers. TCRdb used MiXCR to reprocess the PCR reads, holding one entry per CDR3 protein. The table includes nearly 550,000 distinct CDR3 sequences, approximately 20% detected once. The sequences come from PBMCs from the stem cell graft donor, collected from the stem cell graft. These receptors came from a human donor who donated a stem cell graft to a child with acute lymphoblastic leukemia.

The chain is built from TRBV12-3 or TRBV12-4 and TRBJ1-2, with 8 bases matching TRBD1. After removal of 5 bases from V and 2 bases from J, the junction contained 7 bases not matched to a gene. The CDR3 contains 15 residues. Here the CDR3 reads CASSPVGQGNYGYTF. The CDR3 DNA is TGTGCCAGCAGTCCCGTAGGACAGGGCAACTATGGCTACACCTTC.

This clonotype was seen only a few times. The chain couples TRBV7-2 to TRBJ2-5; 7 nucleotides align to TRBD2. Germline V gene lookup returns CDR1 SGHTA and CDR2 FQGNSA. V lost 5 bases to trimming and J lost 1 base; unmatched junction nucleotides: 7. The CDR3 is 15 residues long. This CDR3 reads CASSPWGGSQETQYF. The CDR3 bases are TGTGCCAGCAGCCCTTGGGGGGGATCCCAAGAGACCCAGTACTTC.

The chain employs TRBV6-1 and TRBJ2-4, with D perhaps TRBD2 (5 bases). V gave up 6 bases and J gave up 4 bases, with 16 bases separating them. The CDR3 loop spans 15 amino acids. Germline V gene sequence: CDR1 MNHNS, CDR2 SASEGT. The CDR3 DNA reads as TGTGCCAGCAGGCTGACTACTATGTCTAAAAACATTCAGTACTTC. This sequence encodes CASRLTTMSKNIQYF.

This clonotype was counted many times. The rearrangement joins TRBV5-1 to TRBJ2-1; TRBD1 might be the D (6 bases). The germline V and J ends were trimmed by 0 bases and 3 bases, with 13 bases remaining between them. The CDR3 runs 16 residues. Germline CDR1 reads SGHRS; CDR2 reads YFSETQ. The CDR3 DNA follows: TGCGCCAGCAGCTTGGGGGGGCAGGGGCGCTACAATGAGCAGTTCTTC. This translates into CASSLGGQGRYNEQFF.

The V call is TRBV12-3 or TRBV12-4, the J call TRBJ2-3; D is undetermined. Trimming stripped 7 bases from V and 0 bases from J, with 8 bases between. The CDR3 totals 13 residues. In nucleotides, the CDR3 is TGTGCCAGCACCCCGATCAGCACAGATACGCAGTATTTT. It encodes CASTPISTDTQYF.

The genes are TRBV7-9 and TRBJ2-1; TRBD2 is a possible D gene (5 bases). The V gene's germline CDR1 is SEHNR and CDR2 FQNEAQ (reference sequence). The V and J ends lost 5 bases and 5 bases respectively, with 10 bases between them. The CDR3 runs 13 residues. The CDR3 sequence is CASSLRTDNEQFF. Here the CDR3 DNA reads TGTGCCAGCAGCCTCCGGACTGACAATGAGCAGTTCTTC.

J is TRBJ2-5 and V is TRBV5-5; D not resolved. This CDR3 comprises 15 residues. The V gene lost 0 bases and the J gene lost 1 base, with 10 bases spanning the gap. CDR1 is SGHKS and CDR2 is YYEKEE in the germline V gene (reference sequence). CDR3 loop: CASSLGSALQETQYF. Written as DNA, the CDR3 is TGTGCCAGCAGCTTGGGAAGCGCTCTCCAAGAGACCCAGTACTTC.

The V and J genes are TRBV5-1 and TRBJ2-1; perhaps TRBD2 as D (6 bases). Germline lookup yields CDR1 SGHRS and CDR2 YFSETQ. The CDR3 consists of 15 residues. The V end was cut by 0 bases, the J end by 2 bases, with 9 bases between. This CDR3 is CASSLGRAAYNEQFF. The DNA of the CDR3 is TGCGCCAGCAGCTTGGGGAGGGCCGCCTACAATGAGCAGTTCTTC.

The V and J genes are TRBV5-1 and TRBJ1-4, with a possible D match to TRBD1 (5 bases). With 5 bases removed from V and 2 bases from J, the gap between germline ends came to 16 bases. The CDR3 loop spans 16 amino acids. Germline lookup yields CDR1 SGHRS and CDR2 YFSETQ. CDR3 amino acids: CASRVTVRRTNEKLFF. DNA of the CDR3: TGCGCCAGCAGAGTGACAGTTAGGAGGACTAATGAAAAACTGTTTTTT.